The 28 T cell receptor beta chains listed next were all sequenced from one sample in a study of T cells in Graves' hyperthyroidism and ophthalmopathy. The investigators amplified TCR beta CDR3 regions from RNA transcripts. HTBI primers were the set used in a first-round RT-PCR of the TCR CDR3. TCRdb re-called the multiplex PCR reads with MiXCR, one entry per CDR3 protein. In the table there are more than 450,000 distinct CDR3 sequences, around 20% of which are singletons. What was sequenced was blood. The receptors originated from a man between 35 and 55 years old with Graves' ophthalmopathy.

This clonotype occurred many times. The rearrangement links TRBV5-1 to TRBJ2-2; TRBD2 agrees at 11 bases. Germline V CDR1 and CDR2: SGHRS, YFSETQ. J was trimmed by 4 bases and V by 6 bases; bases with no gene match: 8. The CDR3 runs 16 residues. CDR3 in DNA: TGCGCCAGCACCTCCGGGACTAGCGGCTCCACCGGGGAGCTGTTTTTT. This translates into CASTSGTSGSTGELFF. The full variable domain, rest sourced from reference TRBV5-1 and TRBJ2-2, is KAGVTQTPRYLIKTRGQQVTLSCSPISGHRSVSWYQQTPGQGLQFLFEYFSETQRNKGNFPGRFSGRQFSNSRSEMNVSTLELGDSALYLCASTSGTSGSTGELFFGEGSRLTVL.

This clonotype was found many times. V usage is TRBV28 and J usage is TRBJ2-7, with 9 positions matching TRBD2. The ends lost 8 bases at V and 0 bases at J; junction bases unmatched: 14. This CDR3 has 17 residues. Germline assignment: CDR1 MDHEN and CDR2 SYDVKM. Here the CDR3 DNA reads TGTGCCAGCCCCCCCGAGACTAGCGGAATTAGCTCCTACGAGCAGTACTTC. It encodes CASPPETSGISSYEQYF.

V gene TRBV20-1 combines with J gene TRBJ2-1; 14 bases are a match to TRBD2. J gave up 8 bases and V 6 bases, and 12 bases lay outside the gene matches. This CDR3 is 16 amino acids long. CDR1 and CDR2 from the germline V gene are DFQATT and SNEGSKA (reference sequence). The CDR3 spells CSANSGTSGRGHEQFF. The CDR3 region has the DNA TGCAGTGCAAACTCCGGGACTAGCGGGAGAGGGCATGAGCAGTTCTTC.

The V and J genes are TRBV10-1 and TRBJ2-5, with TRBD2 matching 10 bases. Germline-derived CDR1 and CDR2 are WNHNN and SYGVQD (reference sequence). CDR3 length equals 18 residues. The J segment lost 1 base and the V segment lost 6 bases, leaving 14 bases of the junction unmatched. The CDR3 loop reads CASRWLAGATLGQETQYF. The CDR3 coding sequence is TGCGCCAGCAGATGGCTAGCGGGGGCCACCTTAGGCCAAGAGACCCAGTACTTC.

The table lists this clonotype with a few counts. The chain uses TRBV30 and TRBJ2-3, with 7 bases that match TRBD2. From germline, CDR1 is GTSNPN and CDR2 SVGIG (reference sequence). The CDR3 is made up of 16 amino acids. V gave up 5 bases and J gave up 0 bases; unmatched junction bases: 11. The CDR3 DNA follows: TGTGCCTGGGATTACTTCGGGACTATTAGCACAGATACGCAGTATTTT. Translation: CAWDYFGTISTDTQYF.

J is TRBJ2-1 and V is TRBV20-1, with 7 bases matching TRBD2. From germline, CDR1 is DFQATT and CDR2 SNEGSKA (reference sequence). The CDR3 has 15 amino acids. Trimming removed 6 bases from V and 5 bases from J; junction bases left unmatched: 13. CDR3 bases: TGCAGTGCCCCAAGGGGCGGGAGAAATGACAATGAGCAGTTCTTC. The encoded protein is CSAPRGGRNDNEQFF.

This clonotype was counted ten times or more. This chain connects TRBV20-1 to TRBJ1-2; D possibly corresponds to TRBD1 (6 bases). CDR3 size: 13 residues. The V end was cut by 1 base, the J end by 2 bases, with 8 bases between. The germline V gene has CDR1 DFQATT and CDR2 SNEGSKA (reference sequence). CDR3 nucleotides: TGCAGTGCTAGAGTTGGACAGAACTATGGCTACACCTTC. Its protein product is CSARVGQNYGYTF.

This clonotype was recorded many times. The chain is built from TRBV30 and TRBJ2-1; D is perhaps TRBD1 or TRBD2 (5 bases each). The V end was cut by 3 bases, the J end by 12 bases, with 18 bases between. Germline CDR1 is GTSNPN and CDR2 is SVGIG (reference sequence). The CDR3 spans 13 residues. Here the CDR3 reads CAWSDGVGLTQFF. CDR3 bases: TGTGCCTGGAGCGACGGGGTGGGGCTGACGCAGTTCTTC.

The chain is built from TRBV20-1 and TRBJ1-6, with D perhaps TRBD1 (6 bases). Between the trimmed V and J ends, which lost 3 bases and 7 bases, there was a span of 16 bases. The CDR3 spans 15 residues. CDR1 DFQATT and CDR2 SNEGSKA come from the germline V gene (reference sequence). The CDR3 DNA is TGCAGTGCTAGGGCGGGGGGCGCGGAAAATTCACCCCTCCACTTT. Its protein product is CSARAGGAENSPLHF.

At least ten counts were recorded for this clonotype. The chain combines TRBV28 with TRBJ1-1; D is unresolved. CDR3 size: 12 residues. The V end lost 4 bases, the J end lost 3 bases, and 6 bases lay between the germline ends. Germline CDR1 MDHEN, CDR2 SYDVKM. For the CDR3, the DNA is TGTGCCAGCAGTTATGGGTACACTGAAGCTTTCTTT. Its protein product is CASSYGYTEAFF.

This clonotype was observed at least ten times. The genes are TRBV5-1 and TRBJ2-1; D perhaps matches TRBD1 (5 bases). From germline, CDR1 is SGHRS and CDR2 YFSETQ. The CDR3 spans 12 residues. V lost 3 bases, J lost 8 bases, and 9 bases lay in between. For the CDR3, the DNA is TGCGCCAGCAGCTCATGGGGCGATGAGCAGTTCTTC. It codes for CASSSWGDEQFF.

This clonotype was recorded at least ten times. J is TRBJ1-1 and V is TRBV29-1; 9 bases are a match to TRBD1. Germline CDR1 and CDR2: SQVTM and ANQGSEA. The J segment lost 5 bases and the V segment lost 6 bases, leaving 7 bases of the junction unmatched. The length of the CDR3 is 13 residues. This CDR3 reads CSVNRQGETEAFF. The CDR3 DNA reads as TGCAGCGTCAACCGACAGGGGGAGACTGAAGCTTTCTTT.

This clonotype was observed a few times. V gene TRBV6-1 combines with J gene TRBJ1-2; tentative D call: TRBD1 (5 bases). This CDR3 is 14 amino acids long. V dropped 8 bases and J dropped 0 bases, with 13 bases sitting between them. Per the germline V gene, CDR1 is MNHNS and CDR2 is SASEGT. Written as DNA, the CDR3 is TGTGCCAGCGGGCGTAGGGGAGCTAACTATGGCTACACCTTC. Encoded protein: CASGRRGANYGYTF.

This clonotype has only a few counts. This chain links TRBV4-3 with TRBJ2-7; the D gene could be TRBD1 or TRBD2 (5 bases each). Germline CDR1 reads LGHNA; CDR2 reads YSLEER. The length of the CDR3 is 17 residues. Trimming removed 0 bases from V and 2 bases from J, with 17 bases in between. CDR3 sequence: CASSQDAVGTAAYEQYF. The DNA for the CDR3 is TGCGCCAGCAGCCAAGATGCAGTAGGGACGGCGGCCTACGAGCAGTACTTC.

J is TRBJ1-6 and V is TRBV30; no reliable D call. Trimming pared 5 bases from V and 8 bases from J, leaving 10 bases between. The length of the CDR3 is 12 residues. The germline V gene encodes CDR1 GTSNPN and CDR2 SVGIG (reference sequence). The CDR3 sequence: CAWLEPDSPLHF. DNA of the CDR3: TGTGCCTGGTTGGAACCAGATTCACCCCTCCACTTT.

Details on this clonotype: Mismatch with germline at one junction end may stem from a read error. The gene calls are TRBV6-5 and TRBJ1-1; 9 nucleotides line up with TRBD1. CDR1 MNHEY and CDR2 SVGAGI come from the germline V gene. The CDR3 runs to 13 residues. CDR3 nucleotides: TGTGCCCGCAGTTGGGACAGGGAAACTGAAGCTTTCTTT. Amino acid sequence: CARSWDRETEAFF.

This clonotype was counted a few times. The chain links TRBV4-1 to TRBJ1-1, with 7 nucleotides matching TRBD1. From germline, CDR1 is MGHRA and CDR2 YSYEKL. The CDR3 has 15 residues. After removal of 7 bases from V and 7 bases from J, the junction contained 15 bases not matched to a gene. The CDR3 sequence is CASKISPGTDIEAFF. In DNA, the CDR3 is TGCGCCAGCAAAATCTCACCCGGGACAGACATTGAAGCTTTCTTT.

The genes are TRBV11-2 and TRBJ2-1; either TRBD1 or TRBD2 may supply D (7 bases each). Trimming took off 4 bases at V and 10 bases at J, with 26 bases between the two ends. The CDR3 has 17 residues. The germline gives CDR1 SGHAT, CDR2 FQNNGV. The DNA for the CDR3 is TGTGCCAGCAGCTCAAGGGGAGGGGGCTTTAAGGGAGCGGAGCAGTTCTTC. This translates into CASSSRGGGFKGAEQFF.

The table lists this clonotype with a few counts. The rearrangement uses TRBV12-3 or TRBV12-4 and TRBJ2-7; TRBD2 agrees at 10 bases. The CDR3 is 14 residues long. The trim removed 4 bases at V and 6 bases at J, leaving 6 bases unmatched. CDR3 bases: TGTGCCAGCAGTTCCGGGACTAGCGTATCCGAGCAGTACTTC. Protein product: CASSSGTSVSEQYF.

This chain joins TRBV27 and TRBJ1-1; D gene ambiguous. Germline CDR1 reads MNHEY; CDR2 reads SMNVEV (reference sequence). CDR3 size: 16 residues. Trimming removed 3 bases from V and 1 base from J, with 15 bases in between. CDR3 DNA sequence: TGTGCCAGCAGTTTCTCCCCCACTGGTGCGAACACTGAAGCTTTCTTT. Translating it yields CASSFSPTGANTEAFF.

The gene calls are TRBV14 and TRBJ1-1; TRBD1 matches 11 bases. The CDR3 runs to 15 residues. The ends lost 6 bases at V and 5 bases at J; junction bases unmatched: 8. Germline V CDR1 and CDR2: SGHDN, FVKESK. The CDR3 nucleotides are TGTGCCAGCAGACGGACAGGGGGCGAGAAGACTGAAGCTTTCTTT. Translation gives CASRRTGGEKTEAFF.

A few counts support this clonotype. The V call is TRBV27, the J call TRBJ1-6; tentatively, D is TRBD1 (6 bases). V lost 3 bases to trimming and J lost 4 bases, with 10 bases between them. CDR1 is MNHEY and CDR2 is SMNVEV in the germline V gene (reference sequence). The CDR3 loop spans 15 amino acids. The DNA of the CDR3 is TGTGCCAGCAGTTTTGCAGGGGTGTATAATTCACCCCTCCACTTT. Protein sequence: CASSFAGVYNSPLHF.

The V and J genes are TRBV7-8 and TRBJ1-2; D is unclear. V was cut by 1 base and J by 4 bases, with 16 bases left in between. CDR3 length: 16 amino acids. CDR1 is SGHVS, CDR2 FQNEAQ, per germline. The CDR3 sequence is CASSLDWQALGYGYTF. In DNA form, the CDR3 reads TGTGCCAGCAGCTTAGATTGGCAGGCGTTAGGCTATGGCTACACCTTC. Full variable domain (rest looked up from reference TRBV7-8 and TRBJ1-2): GAGVSQSPRYKVAKRGQDVALRCDPISGHVSLFWYQQALGQGPEFLTYFQNEAQLDKSGLPSDRFFAERPEGSVSTLKIQRTQQEDSAVYLCASSLDWQALGYGYTFGSGTRLTVV.

This clonotype was seen a handful of times. The rearrangement links TRBV20-1 to TRBJ2-1, with D perhaps matching TRBD2 (5 bases). The germline CDR1 and CDR2 sequences are DFQATT and SNEGSKA (reference sequence). With 0 bases removed from V and 9 bases from J, the gap between germline ends came to 12 bases. The CDR3 contains 13 residues. CDR3 residues: CSARDLRTGEQFF. As DNA, the CDR3 is TGCAGTGCTAGAGATCTGAGGACTGGTGAGCAGTTCTTC.

This clonotype was found a few times. V gene TRBV9 combines with J gene TRBJ2-1; D is perhaps TRBD1 or TRBD2 (6 bases each). Germline CDR1 and CDR2: SGDLS and YYNGEE. The CDR3 has 12 residues. V lost 4 bases and J 8 bases, leaving 10 bases between the germline ends. CDR3 region: CASSPGEDEQFF. CDR3 coding DNA: TGTGCCAGCAGCCCAGGGGAGGATGAGCAGTTCTTC.

This clonotype was recorded at least ten times. This chain uses TRBV28 with TRBJ1-6, with D perhaps matching TRBD1 (5 bases). Germline CDR1 MDHEN, CDR2 SYDVKM. Deletions cut 6 bases from V and 9 bases from J, with 12 bases between. The CDR3 loop spans 13 amino acids. CDR3 protein: CASSRGGGSPLHF. The CDR3 nucleotides read TGTGCCAGCAGCCGCGGGGGGGGTTCACCCCTCCACTTT.

V usage is TRBV5-1 and J usage is TRBJ1-1; no firm D call. This CDR3 has 16 amino acids. Germline loops: CDR1 SGHRS, CDR2 YFSETQ. With 0 bases removed from V and 0 bases from J, the gap between germline ends came to 12 bases. The CDR3 bases are TGCGCCAGCAGCTTGGCCACTCTACCCATGAACACTGAAGCTTTCTTT. Protein sequence: CASSLATLPMNTEAFF.

The rearrangement joins TRBV2 to TRBJ1-5; D is unresolved. V lost 7 bases, J lost 3 bases, and 10 bases lay in between. The length of the CDR3 is 13 residues. Germline V gene data show CDR1 as SNHLY and CDR2 as FYNNEI. CDR3 bases: TGTGCCAGCACTCGCGAGGCCAATCAGCCCCAGCATTTT. Its translation: CASTREANQPQHF.